The rows below give T cell receptor beta chains drawn from one sample of a study of PD-1 blockade in classical Hodgkin lymphoma. The table came from immunoSEQ multiplex PCR; TCRdb's copy has only in-frame clones and leaves some out. The profile shows 55,000 to 80,000 clones, around 88% of them singletons. This specimen was peripheral blood mononuclear cells (PBMCs), taken at baseline. The receptors stem from a human donor with classical Hodgkin lymphoma. CDR3s include the opening cysteine and the closing phenylalanine or tryptophan.

>TRBJ2-2|TRBV4-3
CASSQQLETGELFF
>TRBJ1-2|TRBV6-6
CASSPSVVGYGYTF
>TRBJ1-1|TRBV6-5
CASSYEGGLLNTEAFF
>TRBJ1-1|TRBV2
CASSPGHWNTEAFF
>TRBJ1-6|TRBV6-6
CASSNSGSSPLHF
>TRBJ2-1|TRBV5-1
CASSRRQGWDEQFF
>TRBJ1-2|TRBV30
CAWTLIGEKDGYTF
>TRBJ2-7|TRBV18
CASSPTSYEQYF
>TRBJ2-7|TRBV7-2
CASSQRGGTLTYEQYF
>TRBJ2-5|TRBV19
CASRGPVHQETQYF
>TRBJ2-7|TRBV13
CASSRDSYEQYF
>TRBJ1-2|TRBV7-8
CASSIREGGGYTF
>TRBJ2-7|TRBV7-8
CASSLSGLNYEQYF
>TRBJ2-5|TRBV10-2
CASDTGGLGETQYF
>TRBJ1-2|TRBV5-8
CASSLSVGNYGYTF
>TRBJ2-7|TRBV6-4
CASSDPPGPGGYEQYF
>TRBJ1-4|TRBV4-3
CASSQAPAGTNEKLFF
>TRBJ1-2|TRBV5-1
CASSLARSFYGYTF
>TRBJ1-4|TRBV28
CASLGRDSNEKLFF
>TRBJ2-5|TRBV18
CASSPRWGAETQYF
>TRBJ1-2|TRBV30
CAWSVGDDSLGYYGYTF
>TRBJ2-5|TRBV5-1
CASSLDRAGETQYF
>TRBJ1-4|TRBV7-6
CASSLDPGSLNEKLFF
>TRBJ2-1|TRBV4-3
CASSQGWLLEATEQFF
>TRBJ2-7|TRBV12-5
CASGSSVRGNHEQYF
>TRBJ2-1|TRBV6-6
CASSGEGGYKNEQFF
>TRBJ2-3|TRBV4-2
CASSLDTGDTQYF
>TRBJ1-4|TRBV28
CASSQGATNEKLFF
>TRBJ1-3|TRBV11-2
CASSLLTVNTIYF
>TRBJ2-7|TRBV10-1
CASTSVGGRVDEQYF
>TRBJ1-2|TRBV18
CASSPPPLHYGYTF
>TRBJ2-4|TRBV6-5
CASSPLEGTRNIQYF
>TRBJ2-1|TRBV9
CASSIRGGAGNEQFF
>TRBJ2-3|TRBV30
CAWSPRTAEGRYTQYF
>TRBJ2-3|TRBV6-5
CASSWTGDITDTQYF
>TRBJ2-7|TRBV4-3
CASSQDYKGGYEQYF
>TRBJ2-7|TRBV5-6
CASSLKPQSYEQYF
>TRBJ2-7|TRBV4-1
CASSQVVRKDRGLYEQYF
>TRBJ2-5|TRBV28
CASSFPRTSGGAETQYF
>TRBJ2-5|TRBV7-9
CASSLWGPETQYF
>TRBJ1-4|TRBV2
CASDTSTNEKLFF